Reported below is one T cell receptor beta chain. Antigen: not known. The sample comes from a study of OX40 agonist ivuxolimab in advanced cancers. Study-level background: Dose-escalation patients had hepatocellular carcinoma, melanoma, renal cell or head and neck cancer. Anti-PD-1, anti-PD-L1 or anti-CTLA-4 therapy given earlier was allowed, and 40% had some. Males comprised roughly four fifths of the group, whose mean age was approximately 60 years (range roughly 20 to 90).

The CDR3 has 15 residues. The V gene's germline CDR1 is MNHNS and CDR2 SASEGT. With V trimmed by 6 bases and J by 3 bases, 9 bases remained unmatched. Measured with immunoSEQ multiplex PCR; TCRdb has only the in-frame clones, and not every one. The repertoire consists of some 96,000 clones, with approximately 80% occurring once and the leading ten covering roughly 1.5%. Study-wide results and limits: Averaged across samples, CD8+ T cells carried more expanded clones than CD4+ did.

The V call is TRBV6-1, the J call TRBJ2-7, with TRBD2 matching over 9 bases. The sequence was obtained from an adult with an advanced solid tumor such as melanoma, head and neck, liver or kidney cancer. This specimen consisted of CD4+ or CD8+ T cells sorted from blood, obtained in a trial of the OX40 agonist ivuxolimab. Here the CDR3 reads CASSVLGTSIYEQYF. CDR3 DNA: TGTGCCAGCAGCGTACTTGGGACTAGCATCTACGAGCAGTACTTC.